Listed below are T cell receptor beta chains from one sample, sequenced in a study of neurological immune-mediated disorders. One entry per CDR3 protein, called by TCRdb with MiXCR from the 5' RACE reads. The data contain roughly 48,000 distinct CDR3 sequences, roughly 26% of them singletons. Sequenced sample: PBMCs. These receptors were obtained from a woman in her 70s in good health. The conserved cysteine and the conserved F or W are not part of the CDR3 here. A D gene is named only where the DNA matches it firmly.

d_gene,j_gene,v_gene,CDR3aa
-,TRBJ1-3,TRBV25-1,ASSAPPSSGNTIY
TRBD1,TRBJ1-1,TRBV6-5,ASSYRGHHTEAF
-,TRBJ2-7,TRBV5-6,ASSSRREQY
-,TRBJ1-1,TRBV7-2,ASSPRGVARNTEAF
-,TRBJ2-1,TRBV29-1,SVALSDEQF
TRBD2,TRBJ2-5,TRBV7-8,ASSLATSGGEETQY
TRBD2,TRBJ2-1,TRBV20-1,SAGRLAEVYNEQF
-,TRBJ1-6,TRBV20-1,SARGDRQILH
TRBD1,TRBJ1-3,TRBV18,ASSPPSGGSGNTIY
-,TRBJ1-1,TRBV20-1,SAAQQDTEAF
-,TRBJ2-1,TRBV4-3,ASSQGKGVASYNEQF
TRBD2,TRBJ2-1,TRBV3-1,ASSQAPIAGAAYNEQF
-,TRBJ2-3,TRBV10-3,AIRNSTDTHY
TRBD2,TRBJ2-5,TRBV4-1,ASSREGLAGTETQY
TRBD1,TRBJ2-1,TRBV5-1,ASSLDGQGGNDEQF
-,TRBJ1-3,TRBV6-5,ASSYMSSGNTIY
TRBD2,TRBJ2-1,TRBV20-1,SARDSLSGSVVVNEQF
-,TRBJ2-1,TRBV20-1,SALLGSSYNEQF
TRBD1,TRBJ1-4,TRBV29-1,SVGDSNEKLF
-,TRBJ2-5,TRBV7-2,ASSGARNQETQY
-,TRBJ1-1,TRBV25-1,ASSEWAEAF
-,TRBJ1-1,TRBV20-1,SARGDGTTEAF
-,TRBJ1-2,TRBV20-1,SAEPQGVGYT
-,TRBJ2-1,TRBV18,ASSPVLSSYNEQF
TRBD2,TRBJ2-1,TRBV20-1,SAPLAGGRNEQF
-,TRBJ1-1,TRBV7-3,ASSPETTDMAF
TRBD2,TRBJ2-3,TRBV20-1,SASTVTSGGKDTQY
TRBD1,TRBJ2-1,TRBV9,ASSPGTGRRSYNEQF
TRBD1,TRBJ2-5,TRBV28,ASGGTGQGGETQY
-,TRBJ1-3,TRBV7-2,ASSPPGRRNTIY
-,TRBJ1-1,TRBV5-1,ASTYRSGRPMNTEAF
TRBD1,TRBJ1-6,TRBV6-5,ASTARTGDSPLH
-,TRBJ1-1,TRBV7-2,ASSLDRNTEAF
-,TRBJ2-3,TRBV20-1,SARELVDGPGTQY
TRBD1,TRBJ2-2,TRBV27,ASSLTPQGATFGGELF
-,TRBJ2-3,TRBV24-1,ATRAATDTQY
TRBD2,TRBJ2-3,TRBV4-3,ASSIPGLAGGSDTQY
TRBD1,TRBJ2-3,TRBV5-1,ASRSGTGTSSTDTQY
-,TRBJ2-1,TRBV7-2,ASSLATYNEQF
TRBD1,TRBJ2-4,TRBV6-6,ASTMGTGDKNIQY
TRBD1,TRBJ2-1,TRBV18,ASSPPLQGDYNEQF
-,TRBJ2-5,TRBV5-1,ASSLFSLGGQETQY
-,TRBJ1-5,TRBV12-3/TRBV12-4,ASSLFTGGNQPQH
-,TRBJ1-6,TRBV5-1,ASSRAGGDSPLH
-,TRBJ1-2,TRBV7-2,ASSLTTIYGYT
-,TRBJ2-3,TRBV5-1,ASSISTDTQY
TRBD2,TRBJ2-1,TRBV6-1,ASTRDYVNEQL
-,TRBJ2-5,TRBV9,ASSVVGAGETQY
-,TRBJ2-2,TRBV20-1,SARGGETSNTVELF
-,TRBJ2-3,TRBV5-1,ASGLPGSDTQY
TRBD1,TRBJ1-2,TRBV5-1,ASSDGTGVGYT
-,TRBJ2-2,TRBV28,ASSLGVVGEVDTGELF
TRBD2,TRBJ2-7,TRBV3-1,ASSLILAGEGEQY
-,TRBJ2-1,TRBV5-1,ASSLVWQGRGNEQF
-,TRBJ1-1,TRBV5-1,ASLVGPGATEAF
-,TRBJ2-3,TRBV28,ASSLVGISSTGTQY
-,TRBJ2-1,TRBV6-1,ASSDGILASEQF
-,TRBJ2-1,TRBV5-6,ASSLARTLGSYNEQF
TRBD1,TRBJ1-6,TRBV6-5,ASSFAGGLDNSPLH